The 12 T cell receptor beta chains reported below all come from one sample, sequenced in a study of control samples from healthy donors and cancer patients. Sequenced by immunoSEQ multiplex PCR; TCRdb stores in-frame clones only, minus some. The repertoire holds 150,000 to 200,000 clones, with about 90% as singletons. The sample taken for sequencing was blood. The receptors derive from a man aged 18-30 years in good health.

This sequence joins TRBV24-1 and TRBJ2-1; no definite D call. CDR1 and CDR2 (germline): KGHDR, SFDVKD. Trimming removed 0 bases at V and 7 bases at J, with 6 bases between. CDR3 length equals 13 residues. The CDR3 sequence: CATSDLRWNEQFF. CDR3 DNA: TGTGCCACCAGTGATTTGCGATGGAATGAGCAGTTCTTC.

This sequence joins TRBV30 and TRBJ1-5; maybe TRBD1 (5 bases). This CDR3 region has 15 residues. Per the germline V gene, CDR1 is GTSNPN and CDR2 is SVGIG (reference sequence). V was cut by 0 bases and J by 2 bases, with 11 bases left in between. Here the CDR3 DNA reads TGTGCCTGGAGTGTAGGGCAGGGAGGCAATCAGCCCCAGCATTTT. Translating it yields CAWSVGQGGNQPQHF.

The chain employs TRBV11-2 and TRBJ1-6; no firm D call. The germline CDR1 and CDR2 sequences are SGHAT and FQNNGV. There are 11 residues in the CDR3. With 5 bases removed from V and 7 bases from J, the gap between germline ends came to 3 bases. The CDR3 region has the DNA TGTGCCAGCAGCCTAAATTCACCCCTCCACTTT. This gives the protein CASSLNSPLHF.

V usage is TRBV7-2 and J usage is TRBJ1-6, with 8 bases that match TRBD1. Germline CDR1 and CDR2: SGHTA and FQGNSA. The CDR3 length is 16 residues. V lost 4 bases and J lost 7; bases outside the gene matches: 9. The CDR3 is CASSSRSQGGNSPLHF. In DNA, the CDR3 is TGTGCCAGCAGCTCCCGGTCACAGGGGGGGAATTCACCCCTCCACTTT.

This clone showed up just once. The chain joins TRBV19 to TRBJ2-5, with 9 bases identical to TRBD2. Germline V gene sequence: CDR1 LNHDA, CDR2 SQIVND (reference sequence). The CDR3 sequence is 17 residues long. V gave up 4 bases and J gave up 2 bases; unmatched junction bases: 11. The CDR3 coding sequence is TGTGCCAGTAGTAGCCCATCTGGGCGGGGGGGACAAGAGACCCAGTACTTC. It encodes CASSSPSGRGGQETQYF.

V usage is TRBV6-4 and J usage is TRBJ2-1; TRBD2 might be the D (6 bases). Between the trimmed V and J ends, which lost 11 bases and 5 bases, there was a span of 13 bases. The CDR3 spans 12 residues. CDR1 MRHNA and CDR2 SNTAGT come from the germline V gene. The DNA of the CDR3 is TGTGCCGGCCGGGACTCACACAATGAGCAGTTCTTC. Encoded protein: CAGRDSHNEQFF.

The chain uses TRBV6-2 or TRBV6-3 and TRBJ1-3; 7 bases are a match to TRBD1. With 4 bases clipped from V and 0 bases from J, the junction kept 6 bases outside the gene matches. CDR1 and CDR2 (germline): MNHEY, SVGEGT. The CDR3 is 16 residues long. The CDR3 loop reads CASSSPRDSSGNTIYF. CDR3 nucleotides: TGTGCCAGCAGTTCCCCCCGGGACAGCTCTGGAAACACCATATATTTT.

The V gene is TRBV3-1 (or the pseudogene TRBV3-2), the J gene TRBJ2-3; TRBD2 matches at 9 bases. Germline-derived CDR1 and CDR2 are LGHDT and YNNKEL (reference sequence). CDR3 length: 19 residues. Losses at the gene ends were 0 bases for V and 5 bases for J; bases not matched to a gene: 15. CDR3 in DNA: TGTGCCAGCAGCCAAGATCTTGGCCCGGGTCTAGCGGGGATAGATACGCAGTATTTT. This sequence encodes CASSQDLGPGLAGIDTQYF.

This clone showed up just once. The chain is built from TRBV5-4 and TRBJ2-7; possibly TRBD2 for D (5 bases). The length of the CDR3 is 14 residues. Trimming pared 0 bases from V and 7 bases from J, leaving 14 bases between. The germline V gene has CDR1 SGHNT and CDR2 YYREEE (reference sequence). The CDR3 sequence is CASSLGSARGEQYF. CDR3 nucleotide sequence: TGTGCCAGCAGCTTGGGGTCAGCCCGGGGAGAGCAGTACTTC.

The genes are TRBV10-3 and TRBJ2-7, with TRBD2 as a possible D gene (5 bases). Looked up from germline, CDR1 is ENHRY and CDR2 is SYGVKD. V was clipped by 0 bases and J by 2 bases, with 11 bases between them. The CDR3 is 15 amino acids. CDR3 sequence: CAISESHGDTYEQYF. CDR3 coding DNA: TGTGCCATCAGTGAGTCGCACGGGGATACCTACGAGCAGTACTTC.

This chain connects TRBV6-1 to TRBJ1-2, with TRBD1 as a possible D gene (5 bases). Trimming took 0 bases from V and 2 from J, leaving 10 bases between them. Looked up from germline, CDR1 is MNHNS and CDR2 is SASEGT. The CDR3 has 15 residues. CDR3 in amino acids: CASSEAREINYGYTF. The CDR3 region has the DNA TGTGCCAGCAGTGAAGCCAGGGAAATAAACTATGGCTACACCTTC.

The V and J genes are TRBV27 and TRBJ1-5; D is uncertain. The V gene lost 6 bases and the J gene lost 0 bases, with 21 bases spanning the gap. The CDR3 extends over 18 amino acids. The germline CDR1 and CDR2 sequences are MNHEY and SMNVEV (reference sequence). The chain's CDR3 is CASRLPPPRIYSNQPQHF. The CDR3 DNA is TGTGCCAGCAGGTTACCCCCCCCGAGGATATATAGCAATCAGCCCCAGCATTTT.